Below, one T cell receptor beta chain is given with its context. This clone came up once. Its antigen is unknown. Base qualities are not provided; no much larger clone lies one nucleotide away. This sample was included in a study of OX40 agonist ivuxolimab in advanced cancers. About the study as a whole: Ivuxolimab was an agonistic, fully human IgG2 monoclonal antibody directed against OX40 (CD134), a costimulatory receptor. Intravenous ivuxolimab was administered to patients every 2 weeks at six dose levels: 0.01, 0.1, 0.3, 1.5, 3 and 10 mg/kg. Among the approximately 50 dose-escalation patients, around 20 had hepatocellular carcinoma, approximately 15 melanoma, 9 renal cell carcinoma and 9 head and neck cancer. In the dose-escalation cohort, 75% to 90% of patients were male, and the mean age was around 60 years with a range of roughly 20 to 80. Prior anti-PD-1, anti-PD-L1 or anti-CTLA-4 therapy was permitted, and checkpoint inhibitors had been received by 30% to 40% of dose-escalation patients. Partial responses were achieved by three dose-escalation patients, of whom one had hepatocellular carcinoma and two had cutaneous melanoma. The point of sequencing TCRbeta in the periphery was to test whether ivuxolimab changed TCR sequence diversity and drove clonal T-cell expansion. The monotherapy dose-escalation portion (N ≈ 57 patients) of the phase I ivuxolimab trial is reported in the paper. Study-wide findings and limitations: At doses of 0.1 to 3.0 mg/kg, clonal expansion of both CD4+ and CD8+ blood T cells was observed from baseline to week 6. In the 0.1-3.0 mg/kg groups, partial responders had among the lowest normalized peripheral clonal expansion, particularly in CD8+ T cells. Antigen specificity was not determined for the clonally expanded peripheral T cells. Low levels of normalized T-cell clonal expansion were also seen in some patients who did not respond. On average, CD8+ T cells showed more expanded clones than CD4+ T cells after ivuxolimab.

Patients with a history of autoimmune disease or receiving systemic immunosuppression were excluded from the trial. Peripheral blood for TCR sequencing was drawn from every dose cohort at baseline, at cycle 4 day 1 and at cycle 7 day 1. Samples were obtained from an open-label, multicenter, first-in-human phase I dose-escalation trial of ivuxolimab. Adults with locally advanced or metastatic melanoma, renal cell carcinoma, hepatocellular carcinoma or head and neck squamous cell carcinoma were enrolled in the trial. Before TCR sequencing, CD4+ and CD8+ T cells were separately sorted from peripheral blood. From the cysteine through the phenylalanine, the CDR3 covers 12 amino acids. Only CDR3 DNA remains: 36 bases, in frame from the first base. Looking up the germline V gene yields CDR1 SQVTM and CDR2 ANQGSEA. V is cut back by 4 bases and J by 5 bases, with 2 bases in the junction unmatched. To sequence the TCRbeta CDR3 region, genomic DNA was isolated from the sorted cells. The immunoSEQ Assay was used for sequencing of TCRbeta CDR3 regions. TCRdb retrieved this table from immuneACCESS and kept in-frame rearrangements only. Not all clones are present; in checked studies, unresolved V genes account for under half, and no reason is known for the remainder. Present in this sample are tens of thousands of clones, about 93% of which were seen just once. Around a sixth of the sample is taken by the ten largest.

The sequence derives from an adult with an advanced solid tumor such as melanoma, head and neck, liver or kidney cancer. The sample here was CD4+ or CD8+ T cells sorted from blood, taken in a trial of the OX40 agonist ivuxolimab. This chain is built from TRBV29-1 and TRBJ2-7, and TRBD1 aligns with 10 junction nucleotides. The DNA sequence is as follows: TGCAGCGTTGGGACAGGGGGGCACGAGCAGTACTTC. Its coded protein is CSVGTGGHEQYF.